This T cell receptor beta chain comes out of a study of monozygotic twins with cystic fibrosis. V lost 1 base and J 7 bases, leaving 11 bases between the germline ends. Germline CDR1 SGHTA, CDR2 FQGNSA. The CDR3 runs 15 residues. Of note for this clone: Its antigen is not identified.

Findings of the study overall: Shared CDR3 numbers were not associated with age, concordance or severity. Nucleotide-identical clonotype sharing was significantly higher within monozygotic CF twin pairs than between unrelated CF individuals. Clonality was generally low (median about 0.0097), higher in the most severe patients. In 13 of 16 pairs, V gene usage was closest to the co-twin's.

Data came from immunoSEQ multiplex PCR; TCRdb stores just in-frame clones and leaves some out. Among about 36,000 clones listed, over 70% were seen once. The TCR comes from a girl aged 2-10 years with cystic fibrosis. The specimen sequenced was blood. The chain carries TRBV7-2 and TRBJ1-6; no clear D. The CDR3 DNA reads TGTGCCAGCAGCTTAGGGGTTCCGGGGAATTCACCCCTCCACTTT. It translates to CASSLGVPGNSPLHF.